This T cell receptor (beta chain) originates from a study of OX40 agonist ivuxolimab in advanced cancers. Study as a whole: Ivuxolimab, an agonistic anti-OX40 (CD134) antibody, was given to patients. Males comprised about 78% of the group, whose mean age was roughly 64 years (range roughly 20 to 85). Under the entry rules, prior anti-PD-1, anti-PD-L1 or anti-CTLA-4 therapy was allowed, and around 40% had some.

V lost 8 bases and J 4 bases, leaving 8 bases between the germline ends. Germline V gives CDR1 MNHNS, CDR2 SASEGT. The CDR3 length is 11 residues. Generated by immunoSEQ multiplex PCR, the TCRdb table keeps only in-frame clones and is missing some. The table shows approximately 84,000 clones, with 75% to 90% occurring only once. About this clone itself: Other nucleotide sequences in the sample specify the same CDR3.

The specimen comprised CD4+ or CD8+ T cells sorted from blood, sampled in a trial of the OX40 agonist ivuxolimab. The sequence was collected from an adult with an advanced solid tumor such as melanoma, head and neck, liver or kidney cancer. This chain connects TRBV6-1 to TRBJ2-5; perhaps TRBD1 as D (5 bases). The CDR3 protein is CASGTGETQYF. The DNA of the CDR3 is TGTGCCAGCGGCACAGGAGAGACCCAGTACTTC.